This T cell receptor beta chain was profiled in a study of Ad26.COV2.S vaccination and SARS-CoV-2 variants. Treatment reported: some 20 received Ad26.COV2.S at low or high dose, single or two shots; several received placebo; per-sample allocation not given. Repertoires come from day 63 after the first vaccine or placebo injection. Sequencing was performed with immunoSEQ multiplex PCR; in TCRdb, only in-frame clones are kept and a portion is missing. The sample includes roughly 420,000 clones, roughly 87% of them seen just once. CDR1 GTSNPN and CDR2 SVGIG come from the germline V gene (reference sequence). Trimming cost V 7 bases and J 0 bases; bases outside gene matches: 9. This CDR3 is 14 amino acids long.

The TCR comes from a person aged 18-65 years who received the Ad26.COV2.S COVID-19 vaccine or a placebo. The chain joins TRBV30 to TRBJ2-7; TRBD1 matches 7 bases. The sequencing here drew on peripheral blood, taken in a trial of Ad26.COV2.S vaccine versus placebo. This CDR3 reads CAYDQTGSSYEQYF. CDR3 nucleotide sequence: TGTGCCTATGACCAGACAGGGAGCTCCTACGAGCAGTACTTC.